The 25 T cell receptor beta chains in this list originate from one sample, sequenced in a study of post-analysis software for immune sequencing data (dated by TCRdb to the mid-2010s). What these receptors recognize is not known. The protocol used for the library was PCR. Sequencing was performed on an Illumina HiSeq 2500. To reduce PCR and sequencing biases, unique molecular identifiers were incorporated into the TCR beta cDNA libraries. TCRdb passed the public sequencing reads through fastp at Q25 and MiXCR, retaining productive beta sequences. CDR3 protein sequences are deduplicated, and each keeps its most common genes and DNA. This sample has roughly 670,000 distinct CDR3 sequences in its table, and roughly three fifths of those were observed once. 10% to 12% of the sample is taken by the ten largest. Results and caveats for the whole study, not just this receptor: Four or five TRBV segments, including TRBV5-6, TRBV5-1 and TRBV20-1, were significantly more frequent in patients than controls.

Sample: blood. These receptors were obtained from a girl aged 2 to 10 with multiple sclerosis.

This clonotype was recorded a few times. This sequence joins TRBV20-1 and TRBJ2-4; D gene unclear. CDR3 size: 16 residues. Germline assignment: CDR1 DFQATT and CDR2 SNEGSKA (reference sequence). The V end was cut by 2 bases, the J end by 4 bases, with 18 bases between. The CDR3: CSARPGGTARKNIQYF. The CDR3 nucleotides are TGCAGTGCTAGACCGGGCGGTACAGCAAGGAAAAACATTCAGTACTTC.

The chain employs TRBV20-1 and TRBJ1-6; D perhaps matches TRBD1 (5 bases). CDR3 length: 14 amino acids. V was trimmed by 7 bases and J by 6 bases, leaving 16 bases between them. Germline loops: CDR1 DFQATT, CDR2 SNEGSKA (reference sequence). The CDR3: CSVASGTGNSPLHF. Here the CDR3 DNA reads TGCAGTGTCGCGTCCGGGACTGGTAATTCACCCCTCCACTTT.

A word on this clonotype: At one of its ends the junction is not consistent with the germline gene, which may arise from a read error. This chain connects TRBV29-1 to TRBJ2-5; D gene uncertain. The last part of the DNA fits TRBJ2-7 better; the J call may be wrong. CDR3 length: 13 residues. The germline V gene has CDR1 SQVTM and CDR2 ANQGSEA. Here the CDR3 reads CGVVRRFGYEQYF. The DNA of the CDR3 is TGCGGCGTTGTACGGCGGTTCGGCTACGAGCAGTACTTC.

The genes are TRBV6-5 and TRBJ2-3; tentative D call: TRBD1 (5 bases). V was pared by 0 bases and J by 1 base, with 14 bases between. CDR3 length: 17 residues. The V gene's germline CDR1 is MNHEY and CDR2 SVGAGI. In DNA, the CDR3 is TGTGCCAGCAGTTACTCGAAAGGGGCGCAAGGCACAGATACGCAGTATTTT. Protein product: CASSYSKGAQGTDTQYF.

The chain carries TRBV5-5 and TRBJ2-1; 9 bases are shared with TRBD2. The junction had 6 bases not matched to a gene; V was cut back by 2 bases and J by 0 bases. This CDR3 is 17 amino acids long. Germline V gives CDR1 SGHKS, CDR2 YYEKEE (reference sequence). CDR3 nucleotide sequence: TGTGCCAGCAGCTTAGGGGTGACTAGCGGCTCCTACAATGAGCAGTTCTTC. This sequence encodes CASSLGVTSGSYNEQFF.

This sequence joins TRBV2 and TRBJ2-1, with 11 bases fitting TRBD1. With 8 bases clipped from V and 12 bases from J, the junction kept 12 bases outside the gene matches. CDR1 is SNHLY and CDR2 is FYNNEI in the germline V gene. The CDR3 covers 14 residues. CDR3 in DNA: TGTGCCAGCCGACCGGGACAGGGGGGAATTGGGCAGTTCTTC. As protein: CASRPGQGGIGQFF.

This clonotype has more than one count but fewer than ten. V and J are TRBV20-1 and TRBJ2-1; maybe TRBD2 (6 bases). The CDR3 runs to 14 residues. The germline CDR1 and CDR2 sequences are DFQATT and SNEGSKA (reference sequence). Deletions cut 7 bases from V and 8 bases from J, with 21 bases between. The CDR3 nucleotides read TGCAGTGTCCTGCGGGACTCTACTCTCGATGAGCAGTTCTTC. Its protein product is CSVLRDSTLDEQFF.

The V gene is TRBV6-6, the J gene TRBJ1-1; D is undetermined. This CDR3 region has 15 residues. V dropped 6 bases and J dropped 1 base, with 15 bases sitting between them. CDR1 is MNHNY and CDR2 is SVGAGI in the germline V gene (reference sequence). The CDR3 DNA reads TGTGCCAGCAGGACCAATTTCAGGCAGAACACTGAAGCTTTCTTT. Residues: CASRTNFRQNTEAFF.

The chain recombines TRBV12-3 or TRBV12-4 with TRBJ2-5, with D possibly called TRBD1 or TRBD2 (5 bases each). With 3 bases removed from V and 11 bases from J, the gap between germline ends came to 19 bases. This CDR3 comprises 14 residues. In DNA form, the CDR3 reads TGTGCCAGCAGTTTGGGGGTTACTCGCAATGAGCAGTACTTC. It specifies CASSLGVTRNEQYF.

The J gene is TRBJ1-2, the V gene TRBV4-3; no clear D gene. Trimming cost V 0 bases and J 0 bases, with 11 bases left between them. CDR1 and CDR2 from the germline V gene are LGHNA and YSLEER. The CDR3 contains 16 residues. The CDR3, as DNA: TGCGCCAGCAGCCAAGACGCCGGGAGCTCTAACTATGGCTACACCTTC. Translating gives CASSQDAGSSNYGYTF.

The chain combines TRBV5-8 with TRBJ2-1, with 8 bases fitting TRBD2. The CDR3 covers 16 residues. Looked up from germline, CDR1 is SGHTS and CDR2 is YDEGEE. V shed 5 bases and J 2 bases; nucleotides not matched to a gene: 9. In nucleotides, the CDR3 is TGTGCCAGCAGTTCGGCCGGGACTAGAGCCTACAATGAGCAGTTCTTC. Translated: CASSSAGTRAYNEQFF.

This chain uses TRBV7-2 with TRBJ2-5, with D possibly matching TRBD2 (5 bases). V dropped 8 bases and J dropped 2 bases, with 12 bases sitting between them. The CDR3 covers 13 residues. Germline values: CDR1 SGHTA, CDR2 FQGNSA. CDR3: CASGGPRQETQYF. The CDR3 nucleotides are TGTGCCAGCGGAGGACCCCGGCAAGAGACCCAGTACTTC.

This clonotype has only a few counts. This chain joins TRBV12-3 or TRBV12-4 and TRBJ1-6, with D maybe TRBD1 (5 bases). The CDR3 is 15 residues long. V shed 6 bases and J shed 7 bases, with 16 bases lying between them. CDR3 amino acids: CASSRKVGGNSPLHF. CDR3 bases: TGTGCCAGCAGCCGAAAGGTGGGGGGGAATTCACCCCTCCACTTT.

This clonotype was seen only a few times. This chain joins TRBV7-3 and TRBJ2-1, with D tentatively TRBD2 (6 bases). The CDR3 length is 15 residues. The V end was cut by 5 bases, the J end by 4 bases, with 15 bases between. Germline V gives CDR1 SGHTA, CDR2 FQGTGA. Written as DNA, the CDR3 is TGTGCCAGCAGCCGGGGACTCCGCCGATACAATGAGCAGTTCTTC. It codes for CASSRGLRRYNEQFF.

V and J are TRBV7-9 and TRBJ2-4, with D possibly being TRBD1 (5 bases). The CDR3 covers 13 residues. CDR1 and CDR2 (germline): SEHNR, FQNEAQ (reference sequence). Deletions cut 5 bases from V and 9 bases from J, with 14 bases between. The CDR3 DNA reads TGTGCCAGCAGCCCACAGGATTCTACCATTCAGTACTTC. This translates into CASSPQDSTIQYF. Full variable domain (remainder filled in from reference TRBV7-9 and TRBJ2-4): DTGVSQNPRHKITKRGQNVTFRCDPISEHNRLYWYRQTLGQGPEFLTYFQNEAQLEKSRLLSDRFSAERPKGSFSTLEIQRTEQGDSAMYLCASSPQDSTIQYFGAGTRLSVL.

The table lists this clonotype with many counts. J is TRBJ2-1 and V is TRBV24-1, with 7 bases fitting TRBD2. The germline V gene has CDR1 KGHDR and CDR2 SFDVKD. With 4 bases clipped from V and 5 bases from J, the junction kept 1 base outside the gene matches. CDR3 length equals 13 residues. CDR3 DNA: TGTGCCACCAGTGACGGGGGGAACAATGAGCAGTTCTTC. It is translated as CATSDGGNNEQFF.

Only one count was recorded for this clonotype. The V and J genes are TRBV20-1 and TRBJ2-7, with D possibly being TRBD2 (6 bases). Germline V CDR1 and CDR2: DFQATT, SNEGSKA (reference sequence). The V gene lost 2 bases and the J gene lost 5 bases, with 13 bases spanning the gap. This CDR3 spans 13 amino acids. CDR3 nucleotide sequence: TGCAGTGCTAGATTGGCGGGGAGGAACGAGCAGTACTTC. Its translation is CSARLAGRNEQYF.

The chain is built from TRBV20-1 and TRBJ2-7; 7 bases match TRBD1. After removal of 1 base from V and 1 base from J, the junction contained 7 bases not matched to a gene. CDR1 is DFQATT and CDR2 is SNEGSKA in the germline V gene (reference sequence). CDR3 length equals 15 residues. The CDR3 sequence is CSARGGQGESYEQYF. As DNA, the CDR3 is TGCAGTGCTAGAGGGGGGCAGGGGGAATCCTACGAGCAGTACTTC.

This clonotype appeared once. V usage is TRBV5-1 and J usage is TRBJ2-1; D might be TRBD1 or TRBD2, each matching 5 bases. The germline V and J ends were trimmed by 5 bases and 4 bases, with 10 bases remaining between them. The CDR3 totals 13 residues. Germline CDR1 SGHRS, CDR2 YFSETQ. In nucleotides, the CDR3 is TGCGCCAGCAGTCGGGACGTATACAATGAGCAGTTCTTC. Translation gives CASSRDVYNEQFF. Full variable domain (outside the CDR3, taken from reference TRBV5-1 and TRBJ2-1): KAGVTQTPRYLIKTRGQQVTLSCSPISGHRSVSWYQQTPGQGLQFLFEYFSETQRNKGNFPGRFSGRQFSNSRSEMNVSTLELGDSALYLCASSRDVYNEQFFGPGTRLTVL.

This clonotype was recorded a few times. J is TRBJ2-1 and V is TRBV2, with D unresolved. Germline V gives CDR1 SNHLY, CDR2 FYNNEI. The V and J ends lost 7 bases and 3 bases respectively, with 10 bases between them. CDR3 length equals 13 residues. This CDR3 reads CASNKDHYNEQFF. The CDR3 nucleotides are TGTGCCAGCAACAAGGACCACTACAATGAGCAGTTCTTC.

This clonotype showed up just a few times. This chain joins TRBV10-3 and TRBJ2-5; perhaps TRBD1 as D (6 bases). Trimming left V 0 bases short and J 5 bases short, with 10 bases between. CDR3 length: 14 amino acids. Germline V CDR1 and CDR2: ENHRY, SYGVKD. The CDR3 DNA reads TGTGCCATCAGTGAGTCCGGACAGTCGGAGACCCAGTACTTC. It translates to CAISESGQSETQYF.

This clonotype was counted once. The V gene is TRBV6-1, the J gene TRBJ2-1; 7 bases are shared with TRBD1. The CDR3 is made up of 16 amino acids. The germline V gene has CDR1 MNHNS and CDR2 SASEGT. V lost 2 bases to trimming and J lost 1 base; unmatched junction nucleotides: 5. CDR3 loop: CASSEKTGKSYNEQFF. The CDR3 DNA follows: TGTGCCAGCAGTGAAAAGACAGGGAAGTCCTACAATGAGCAGTTCTTC.

The chain uses TRBV12-3 or TRBV12-4 and TRBJ2-2; D is ambiguous. V was clipped by 7 bases and J by 0 bases, with 9 bases between them. This CDR3 has 14 amino acids. Here the CDR3 reads CASILRSNTGELFF. As DNA, the CDR3 is TGTGCCAGCATTCTTAGGTCGAACACCGGGGAGCTGTTTTTT.

This chain uses TRBV6-1 with TRBJ2-7; the match to TRBD1 covers 7 bases. The CDR3 runs 13 residues. With 6 bases clipped from V and 3 bases from J, the junction kept 5 bases outside the gene matches. CDR1 is MNHNS, CDR2 SASEGT, per germline. CDR3 residues: CASRRQGLYEQYF. The CDR3 DNA is TGTGCCAGCAGACGACAGGGTCTCTACGAGCAGTACTTC.

The chain uses TRBV20-1 and TRBJ1-5; D is possibly TRBD1 (5 bases). V was shortened by 6 bases and J by 5 bases, with 17 bases between the two germline ends. The CDR3 extends over 14 amino acids. Germline CDR1 reads DFQATT; CDR2 reads SNEGSKA (reference sequence). CDR3 sequence: CSALRGRADQPQHF. The CDR3 DNA is TGCAGTGCCCTGAGGGGCCGCGCCGATCAGCCCCAGCATTTT.